This T cell receptor (beta chain) is drawn from a study of CD8+ T cells in alopecia areata. RNA was extracted and reverse transcribed into cDNA as the sequencing template. TCRdb's table, derived via immunoSEQ multiplex PCR, lists solely in-frame clones and lacks some. The sample holds hundreds of thousands of clones; 55% to 75% are singletons and the top ten take more than 1.5%. Treatment: oral pan-JAK inhibitor, 5-10 mg twice daily. There are a few counts of this clone. The trim removed 0 bases at V and 4 bases at J, leaving 5 bases unmatched. The CDR3 length is 16 residues. Germline V gene lookup returns CDR1 SGHRS and CDR2 YFSETQ.

The receptor comes from a human donor with alopecia areata. This rearrangement joins TRBV5-1 to TRBJ2-2; 8 bases are shared with TRBD2. The starting material was CD4+ T cells sorted from blood, obtained at week 24, from a patient treated with tofacitinib. CDR3 in amino acids: CASSLDGSGTTGELFF. CDR3 bases: TGCGCCAGCAGCTTGGACGGTAGCGGGACCACCGGGGAGCTGTTTTTT. Combining the CDR3 with reference TRBV5-1 and TRBJ2-2 gives the whole variable domain KAGVTQTPRYLIKTRGQQVTLSCSPISGHRSVSWYQQTPGQGLQFLFEYFSETQRNKGNFPGRFSGRQFSNSRSEMNVSTLELGDSALYLCASSLDGSGTTGELFFGEGSRLTVL.